The 2 T cell receptor beta chains reported below all come from one sample, sequenced in a study of blood T cell repertoires in COVID-19. Sequenced by immunoSEQ multiplex PCR; TCRdb stores in-frame clones only, minus some. The table shows around 300,000 clones, with 80% to 90% occurring only once. The sequenced material came from peripheral blood. Receptors originate from a woman in her forties with acute or convalescent COVID-19.

The rearrangement links TRBV4-1 to TRBJ2-2, with TRBD2 identical over 8 bases. In germline, CDR1 is MGHRA, CDR2 YSYEKL. This CDR3 contains 16 residues. V lost 6 bases to trimming and J lost 4 bases; unmatched junction nucleotides: 10. The CDR3 spells CASRRSIAGSTGELFF. CDR3 nucleotide sequence: TGCGCCAGCAGGCGATCTATAGCGGGGAGCACCGGGGAGCTGTTTTTT.

This chain uses TRBV2 with TRBJ2-5; D is possibly TRBD2 (5 bases). The CDR3 has 14 amino acids. V dropped 8 bases and J dropped 2 bases, with 15 bases sitting between them. Germline assignment: CDR1 SNHLY and CDR2 FYNNEI. For the CDR3, the DNA is TGTGCCAGCGTTTCCCAAGACTATCAAGAGACCCAGTACTTC. As protein: CASVSQDYQETQYF.